This is a list of T cell receptor beta chains from one sample in a study of blood T cell repertoires in COVID-19. Repertoires were generated with immunoSEQ multiplex PCR, while TCRdb's copy carries only in-frame clones and drops some. The sample holds about 98,000 clones, roughly 80% seen once. Sequencing was carried out using peripheral blood. The receptors come from a man older than 75 with acute or convalescent COVID-19. Both conserved end residues are part of each CDR3. Fields, in order: CDR3 length, V gene, J gene, D gene, clone size, CDR3 DNA, CDR3 protein. A D gene is named only where the DNA matches it firmly. Where a row states a size, it is once, few, many or the class of an expanded clone; other rows omit it.

length: 14
V: TRBV7-7
J: TRBJ2-3
D: TRBD2
size: .
DNA: TGTGCCAGCAGCTCTTCCGGACTAGAGGGAACGCAGTATTTT
CDR3: CASSSSGLEGTQYF

length: 14
V: TRBV6-5
J: TRBJ2-2
D: .
size: few
DNA: TGTGCCAGCTCATTGCAGGTCAACACCGGGGAGCTGTTTTTT
CDR3: CASSLQVNTGELFF

length: 16
V: TRBV10-1
J: TRBJ2-2
D: .
size: few
DNA: TGCGCCAGCAGTGAGTCGGTGGGGGGTCTCTCCGGGGAGCTGTTTTTT
CDR3: CASSESVGGLSGELFF

length: 13
V: TRBV28
J: TRBJ2-7
D: TRBD2
size: .
DNA: TGTGCCAGCTCTAGCGGGCCGTCCTACGAGCAGTACTTC
CDR3: CASSSGPSYEQYF

length: 14
V: TRBV29-1
J: TRBJ2-1
D: TRBD2
size: .
DNA: TGCAGCGTTGAACTAGCGGGCTCCTACAATGAGCAGTTCTTC
CDR3: CSVELAGSYNEQFF

length: 16
V: TRBV5-8
J: TRBJ2-2
D: TRBD2
size: .
DNA: TGTGCCAGCAGCTTTCTAGCGGGAGGGCCCACCGGGGAGCTGTTTTTT
CDR3: CASSFLAGGPTGELFF

length: 14
V: TRBV7-2
J: TRBJ1-2
D: .
size: .
DNA: TGTGCCAGCAGCCCCACCGGCACAGTGTTTGGCTACACCTTC
CDR3: CASSPTGTVFGYTF

length: 14
V: TRBV2
J: TRBJ1-5
D: TRBD1
size: few
DNA: TGTGCCAGCCATATACAGGGGGCGGGTCAGCCCCAGCATTTT
CDR3: CASHIQGAGQPQHF

length: 14
V: TRBV28
J: TRBJ2-5
D: TRBD2
size: .
DNA: TGTGCCAGCCGGACTAGCGGGAGTCGGAAGACCCAGTACTTC
CDR3: CASRTSGSRKTQYF

length: 14
V: TRBV5-5
J: TRBJ2-1
D: TRBD2
size: .
DNA: TGTGCCAGCCTAACTAGCGGGGGTTACAATGAGCAGTTCTTC
CDR3: CASLTSGGYNEQFF

length: 13
V: TRBV7-2
J: TRBJ1-1
D: .
size: .
DNA: TGTGCCAGCAGCTTATTCGGAGTGGTCGAAGCTTTCTTT
CDR3: CASSLFGVVEAFF

length: 11
V: TRBV10-2
J: TRBJ2-1
D: .
size: .
DNA: TGCGCCAGCAGTCAAGCTAATGAGCAGTTCTTC
CDR3: CASSQANEQFF

length: 15
V: TRBV11-3
J: TRBJ2-2
D: .
size: .
DNA: TGTGCCAGCAGCCCTGGACACCTGAACACCGGGGAGCTGTTTTTT
CDR3: CASSPGHLNTGELFF

length: 13
V: TRBV7-2
J: TRBJ2-1
D: TRBD2
size: .
DNA: TGTGCCAGCGGACTAGCGGGAGGTTATGAGCAGTTCTTC
CDR3: CASGLAGGYEQFF

length: 13
V: TRBV6-6
J: TRBJ1-1
D: .
size: .
DNA: TGTGCCAGCCGTGGAGCGGTGAACACTGAAGCTTTCTTT
CDR3: CASRGAVNTEAFF

length: 14
V: TRBV28
J: TRBJ1-5
D: .
size: .
DNA: TGTGCCAGCACCGCCGGGGGAGGCAATCAGCCCCAGCATTTT
CDR3: CASTAGGGNQPQHF

length: 14
V: TRBV7-8
J: TRBJ2-5
D: .
size: .
DNA: TGTGCCAGCAGCTTAAACACCGTGCAAGAGACCCAGTACTTC
CDR3: CASSLNTVQETQYF

length: 15
V: TRBV6-5
J: TRBJ1-1
D: .
size: .
DNA: TGTGCCAGCAGTCTCAACCCGACACCGAACACTGAAGCTTTCTTT
CDR3: CASSLNPTPNTEAFF

length: 13
V: TRBV7-7
J: TRBJ2-3
D: .
size: .
DNA: TGTGCTAGCAGCCCAGGGATAGGAGATACGCAGTATTTT
CDR3: CASSPGIGDTQYF

length: 20
V: TRBV6-2/TRBV6-3
J: TRBJ2-1
D: TRBD2
size: .
DNA: TGTGCCAGCAGCGACCGTTACCGGAGCAGTGGGACTAGCGGGAGCAATGAGCAGTTCTTC
CDR3: CASSDRYRSSGTSGSNEQFF

length: 14
V: TRBV18
J: TRBJ1-5
D: TRBD1
size: .
DNA: TGTGCCAGCTCACCTCAGGGACAGAACCAGCCCCAGCATTTT
CDR3: CASSPQGQNQPQHF

length: 13
V: TRBV2
J: TRBJ2-7
D: .
size: .
DNA: TGTGCCAGCAGAAGGGCAGGGGTGGACGAGCAGTACTTC
CDR3: CASRRAGVDEQYF

length: 16
V: TRBV6-6
J: TRBJ1-2
D: TRBD1
size: .
DNA: TGTGCCAGCCGAGTAGGGACAGGGGGAATTAACTATGGCTACACCTTC
CDR3: CASRVGTGGINYGYTF

length: 14
V: TRBV2
J: TRBJ1-1
D: TRBD1
size: .
DNA: TGTGCCAGCAGTGATCAGGGGGCGGGCGTTGAAGCTTTCTTT
CDR3: CASSDQGAGVEAFF

length: 13
V: TRBV27
J: TRBJ1-6
D: TRBD1
size: .
DNA: TGTGCCAGCCAAGGACAGGTTGGATCACCCCTCCACTTT
CDR3: CASQGQVGSPLHF

length: 12
V: TRBV28
J: TRBJ1-4
D: TRBD1
size: .
DNA: TGTGCCAGCAGTTTACAGACGACAGGGAGTCATTTT
CDR3: CASSLQTTGSHF

length: 15
V: TRBV7-8
J: TRBJ1-2
D: .
size: .
DNA: TGTGCCAGCAGCTTAGATGTTGCGGGGAACTATGGCTACACCTTC
CDR3: CASSLDVAGNYGYTF

length: 14
V: TRBV3-1/TRBV3-2
J: TRBJ2-2
D: .
size: once
DNA: TGTGCCAGCAGCCAAGGCGAGGGGGCCGGGGAGCTGTTTTTT
CDR3: CASSQGEGAGELFF

length: 21
V: TRBV21-1
J: TRBJ1-5
D: .
size: .
DNA: TGTGCCAGCAAGGACTCCCATTGTCCCGGGACAGATTTTAAAAGCAATCAGCCCCAGCATTTT
CDR3: CASKDSHCPGTDFKSNQPQHF

length: 14
V: TRBV28
J: TRBJ1-4
D: TRBD1
size: .
DNA: TGTGCCAGCACCCAGGGACAGATTAATGAAAAACTGTTTTTT
CDR3: CASTQGQINEKLFF

length: 12
V: TRBV27
J: TRBJ2-7
D: TRBD1
size: .
DNA: TGTGCCAGCAGTTTTACAGGGGCCGAGCAGTACTTC
CDR3: CASSFTGAEQYF

length: 13
V: TRBV7-2
J: TRBJ2-2
D: .
size: .
DNA: TGTGCCAGCAGGCGGATGAACACCGGGGAGCTGTTTTTT
CDR3: CASRRMNTGELFF

length: 14
V: TRBV28
J: TRBJ2-7
D: .
size: .
DNA: TGTGCCAGCAGTTTCCTGACTTTAGCCTACGAGCAGTACTTC
CDR3: CASSFLTLAYEQYF

length: 14
V: TRBV19
J: TRBJ1-6
D: .
size: once
DNA: TGTGCCAGTAGGGGGGCCACGTATAATTCACCCCTCCACTTT
CDR3: CASRGATYNSPLHF

length: 14
V: TRBV29-1
J: TRBJ2-2
D: .
size: .
DNA: TGCAGCGCCCGAAGCACAGAGAACACCGGGGAGCTGTTTTTT
CDR3: CSARSTENTGELFF

length: 14
V: TRBV7-2
J: TRBJ1-2
D: .
size: once
DNA: TGTGCCAGCATGAACCGGGGGGGTAACTATGGCTACACCTTC
CDR3: CASMNRGGNYGYTF

length: 15
V: TRBV7-2
J: TRBJ2-1
D: .
size: few
DNA: TGTGCCAGCAGCCGCACCGGGACTGTGAATGGTGAGCAGTTCTTC
CDR3: CASSRTGTVNGEQFF

length: 14
V: TRBV7-2
J: TRBJ2-3
D: .
size: .
DNA: TGTGCCAGCAGCCCCCGGGGGAGCACAGATACGCAGTATTTT
CDR3: CASSPRGSTDTQYF

length: 14
V: TRBV2
J: TRBJ2-7
D: .
size: .
DNA: TGTGCCAGCAGTGATTATACCCTAACCTACGAGCAGTACTTC
CDR3: CASSDYTLTYEQYF

length: 14
V: TRBV7-8
J: TRBJ2-3
D: .
size: .
DNA: TGTGCCAGCAGCTTGGGCAGAGCCACAGATACGCAGTATTTT
CDR3: CASSLGRATDTQYF

length: 17
V: TRBV18
J: TRBJ2-7
D: .
size: .
DNA: TGTGCCAGCTCACCAAGGCGGTCGACGGTCAGCTCCTACGAGCAGTACTTC
CDR3: CASSPRRSTVSSYEQYF

length: 14
V: TRBV7-2
J: TRBJ2-1
D: .
size: once
DNA: TGTGCCAGCAGCTTGGGGGGGGGCCCAAGTGAGCAGTTCTTC
CDR3: CASSLGGGPSEQFF

length: 18
V: TRBV4-3
J: TRBJ1-6
D: .
size: .
DNA: TGCGCCAGCAGCCAAGACCACCGCCAGAAAGGGAGTAATTCACCCCTCCACTTT
CDR3: CASSQDHRQKGSNSPLHF

length: 13
V: TRBV27
J: TRBJ2-2
D: .
size: .
DNA: TGTGCCAGCAGTTTAACTATCGGGGGGGAGCTGTTTTTT
CDR3: CASSLTIGGELFF

length: 13
V: TRBV3-1/TRBV3-2
J: TRBJ2-1
D: .
size: .
DNA: TGTGCCAGCAGCCTTCTGACTCTAAATGAGCAGTTCTTC
CDR3: CASSLLTLNEQFF

length: 13
V: TRBV28
J: TRBJ2-5
D: .
size: .
DNA: TGTGCCAGCTTGCAGGGTAGGCAAGAGACCCAGTACTTC
CDR3: CASLQGRQETQYF

length: 13
V: TRBV7-2
J: TRBJ1-5
D: .
size: .
DNA: TGTGCCAGCAGCTGGGCAAGCAATCAGCCCCAGCATTTT
CDR3: CASSWASNQPQHF

length: 17
V: TRBV3-1/TRBV3-2
J: TRBJ2-1
D: .
size: .
DNA: TGTGCCAGCAGCCAAGGATACAGGAAAAGCTCCTACAATGAGCAGTTCTTC
CDR3: CASSQGYRKSSYNEQFF

length: 12
V: TRBV6-2/TRBV6-3
J: TRBJ2-1
D: .
size: .
DNA: TGTGCCAGCAGTTGGAGAGACAATGAGCAGTTCTTC
CDR3: CASSWRDNEQFF

length: 15
V: TRBV29-1
J: TRBJ2-5
D: TRBD2
size: few
DNA: TGCAGCGCCCTACAAAGCGGGGGGGTTCAGGAGACCCAGTACTTC
CDR3: CSALQSGGVQETQYF